These 8 T cell receptor beta chains were sequenced from one sample in a study of identical twins. TCRdb fed the 5' RACE reads into MiXCR, producing one record per CDR3 protein. The profile covers more than 1.5 million distinct CDR3 sequences, with 32% appearing a single time and 0.27% taken by the ten largest. Material for sequencing was cord blood. Source of these receptors: a newborn girl in good health.

In this sample, this clonotype turned up a few times. The gene calls are TRBV4-2 and TRBJ1-4; the match to TRBD1 covers 8 bases. Germline values: CDR1 LGHNA, CDR2 YNFKEQ. The J segment lost 8 bases and the V segment lost 4 bases, leaving 9 bases of the junction unmatched. The CDR3 loop spans 15 amino acids. The DNA for the CDR3 is TGTGCCAGCAGCCGCCCCACAGGGGGGGTCGAAAAACTGTTTTTT. Translating gives CASSRPTGGVEKLFF.

This clonotype was detected a few times. Here the CDR3 reads CASSEVGQGYTEAFF. The CDR3 region has the DNA TGTGCCAGCAGTGAAGTGGGACAGGGATACACTGAAGCTTTCTTT. This chain connects TRBV2 to TRBJ1-1; 9 bases match TRBD1. This CDR3 comprises 15 residues. In germline, CDR1 is SNHLY, CDR2 FYNNEI. Trimming cost V 1 base and J 3 bases; bases outside gene matches: 3.

This clonotype was found many times. The rearrangement joins TRBV12-3 or TRBV12-4 to TRBJ2-7; D uncertain. Trimming removed 2 bases at V and 6 bases at J, with 20 bases between. The CDR3 loop spans 16 amino acids. The CDR3 DNA sequence: TGTGCCAGCAGTTTAAAGTTGTACCGGCTCCCCTCCGAGCAGTACTTC. Translated, it gives CASSLKLYRLPSEQYF.

The chain uses TRBV4-2 and TRBJ2-5; D gene unclear. The last part of the DNA fits TRBJ2-1 better; the J call may be wrong. The germline gives CDR1 LGHNA, CDR2 YNFKEQ. The CDR3 spans 13 residues. The CDR3 bases are TGTGCCAGCAGCCAAGGAGAGGAAGAGACCCAGTTCTTC. Its translation is CASSQGEEETQFF.

The genes are TRBV20-1 and TRBJ2-7; 7 bases line up with TRBD2. The CDR3 covers 14 residues. V shed 5 bases, J shed 2 bases, and the junction held 9 bases outside the gene matches. In germline, CDR1 is DFQATT, CDR2 SNEGSKA (reference sequence). In DNA, the CDR3 is TGCAGTGCTGCCTTAGCGGGTAAGGCCTACGAGCAGTACTTC. Amino acid sequence: CSAALAGKAYEQYF.

The V and J genes are TRBV19 and TRBJ1-1; D not certain. CDR3 size: 9 residues. Germline V lookup: CDR1 LNHDA, CDR2 SQIVND (reference sequence). The chain's CDR3 is CGEYTEAFF. CDR3 sequence (DNA): TGTGGGGAATACACTGAAGCTTTCTTT. The full variable domain, its missing parts supplied by reference TRBV19 and TRBJ1-1, is DGGITQSPKYLFRKEGQNVTLSCEQNLNHDAMYWYRQDPGQGLRLIYYSQIVNDFQKGDIAEGYSVSREKKESFPLTVTSAQKNPTAFYLCGEYTEAFFGQGTRLTVV.

The chain recombines TRBV9 with TRBJ2-3; D assignment may be TRBD1 or TRBD2 (6 bases each). In germline, CDR1 is SGDLS, CDR2 YYNGEE. With 0 bases removed from V and 8 bases from J, the gap between germline ends came to 16 bases. CDR3 length: 15 amino acids. CDR3 in DNA: TGTGCCAGCAGCGTAGCTCCGACGGGGGCAGGTACGCAGTATTTT. Its protein product is CASSVAPTGAGTQYF.

This clonotype was recorded at least ten times. This chain uses TRBV29-1 with TRBJ2-5; TRBD2 might be the D (6 bases). Germline V lookup: CDR1 SQVTM, CDR2 ANQGSEA. V lost 0 bases and J 0 bases, leaving 8 bases between the germline ends. The CDR3 is made up of 14 amino acids. CDR3 coding DNA: TGCAGCGTTGAAGAGGCTAGCGACCAAGAGACCCAGTACTTC. Protein product: CSVEEASDQETQYF.